This record looks at one T cell receptor beta chain sequence and its context. Membership in each cohort depended on participant-reported clinical history. This entry belongs to a study of blood T cell repertoires in COVID-19. Study in general: Sample material is recorded as cDNA or gDNA derived from T cells, B-cell-depleted T cells, or PBMCs.

Method: immunoSEQ multiplex PCR; TCRdb's copy keeps in-frame clones and lacks some. Of about 480,000 clones listed, 70% to 90% are singletons. In germline, CDR1 is MNHEY, CDR2 SVGAGI. This CDR3 is built from 14 residues. V lost 6 bases and J lost 1, with 11 bases in between. Sequencing was done on a sample of PBMCs or T cells enriched from blood (not recorded which). The sequence came from a middle-aged woman who had recovered from COVID-19. The rearrangement links TRBV6-5 to TRBJ2-3, with D maybe TRBD1 (5 bases). The CDR3: CASRVGLGTDTQYF. CDR3 DNA sequence: TGTGCCAGCAGAGTGGGGCTTGGCACAGATACGCAGTATTTT.